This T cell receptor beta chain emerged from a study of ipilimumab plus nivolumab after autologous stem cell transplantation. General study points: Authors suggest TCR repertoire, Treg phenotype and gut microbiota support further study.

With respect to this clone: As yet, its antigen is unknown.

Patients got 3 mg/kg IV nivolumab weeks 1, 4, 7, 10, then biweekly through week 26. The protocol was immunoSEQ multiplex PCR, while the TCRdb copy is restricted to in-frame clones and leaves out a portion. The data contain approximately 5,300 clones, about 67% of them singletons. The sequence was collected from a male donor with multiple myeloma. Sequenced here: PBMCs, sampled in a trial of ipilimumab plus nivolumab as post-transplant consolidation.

In DNA form, the CDR3 reads TGCAGCGTTGAAGAGGGCGGGGCGCAGAATGAGCAGTTCTTC. It translates to CSVEEGGAQNEQFF. The chain recombines TRBV29-1 with TRBJ2-1; tentatively, D is TRBD2 (6 bases). CDR1 and CDR2 (germline): SQVTM, ANQGSEA. The CDR3 spans 14 residues. With 0 bases removed from V and 7 bases from J, the gap between germline ends came to 13 bases.